The rows below give T cell receptor beta chains drawn from one sample of a study of cytomegalovirus exposure and HLA in healthy donors. Generated by immunoSEQ multiplex PCR, the TCRdb table keeps only in-frame clones and is missing some. Among about 180,000 clones listed, about 80% were seen once. Sequences were obtained from PBMCs. The receptors derive from a man between 18 and 35 years old in good health and CMV-seronegative. The CDR3 runs from the conserved cysteine through the conserved F or W. D genes are given only for firm matches. Size is omitted from some rows. Given values are once, few, many or a class for expanded clones.

J: TRBJ2-2; V: TRBV6-5; D: -; size: once; length: 13; DNA: TGTGCCAGCAGTCCCCAATACACCGGGGAGCTGTTTTTT; CDR3: CASSPQYTGELFF
J: TRBJ1-2; V: TRBV6-6; D: TRBD1; size: few; length: 13; DNA: TGTGCCAGCAGTCGGACAGGGGACTATGGCTACACCTTC; CDR3: CASSRTGDYGYTF
J: TRBJ2-3; V: TRBV19; D: TRBD2; size: -; length: 14; DNA: TGTGCCAGTAGTGGGCTAGCGGGGACAGATACGCAGTATTTT; CDR3: CASSGLAGTDTQYF
J: TRBJ2-2; V: TRBV2; D: TRBD1; size: -; length: 15; DNA: TGTGCCAGCAGTGATTCAGGGGGGAACACCGGGGAGCTGTTTTTT; CDR3: CASSDSGGNTGELFF
J: TRBJ1-4; V: TRBV19; D: -; size: -; length: 13; DNA: TGTGCCAGTAATCAGGGCCGTAATGAAAAACTGTTTTTT; CDR3: CASNQGRNEKLFF
J: TRBJ1-5; V: TRBV2; D: TRBD1; size: -; length: 14; DNA: TGTGCCAGCAGAAGACAGGGGGTCAATCAGCCCCAGCATTTT; CDR3: CASRRQGVNQPQHF
J: TRBJ2-1; V: TRBV7-3; D: -; size: -; length: 16; DNA: TGTGCCAGCAGCTTAGCGGGAATTACCTCCTACAATGAGCAGTTCTTC; CDR3: CASSLAGITSYNEQFF
J: TRBJ1-2; V: TRBV14; D: TRBD1; size: -; length: 14; DNA: TGTGCCAGCAGCCCATTGACAGGGGCCTATGGCTACACCTTC; CDR3: CASSPLTGAYGYTF
J: TRBJ2-7; V: TRBV5-4; D: -; size: -; length: 14; DNA: TGTGCCAGCAGCTCCCAGAAGTCTAGAGCCGAGCAGTACTTC; CDR3: CASSSQKSRAEQYF
J: TRBJ2-5; V: TRBV7-2; D: -; size: -; length: 14; DNA: TGTGCCAGCACCCAAACTAGCAGGAAAGAGACCCAGTACTTC; CDR3: CASTQTSRKETQYF
J: TRBJ2-3; V: TRBV18; D: -; size: -; length: 12; DNA: TGTGCCAGCTCACTCAGGACAGATACGCAGTATTTT; CDR3: CASSLRTDTQYF
J: TRBJ2-5; V: TRBV7-9; D: TRBD1; size: -; length: 15; DNA: TGTGCCAGCAGCTTCCCCCAGACAGGGCAAGAGACCCAGTACTTC; CDR3: CASSFPQTGQETQYF
J: TRBJ2-5; V: TRBV15; D: -; size: -; length: 16; DNA: TGTGCCACCAGCAGAGAGGGACATGATGGGGGAGAGACCCAGTACTTC; CDR3: CATSREGHDGGETQYF
J: TRBJ2-7; V: TRBV6-5; D: TRBD2; size: -; length: 14; DNA: TGTGCCAGCAGTTACATACCCGGGGGGAATGAGCAGTACTTC; CDR3: CASSYIPGGNEQYF
J: TRBJ1-2; V: TRBV7-2; D: -; size: -; length: 14; DNA: TGTGCCAGCAGCCCACAGACAGGAAACTATGGCTACACCTTC; CDR3: CASSPQTGNYGYTF
J: TRBJ2-7; V: TRBV6-1; D: TRBD2; size: -; length: 15; DNA: TGTGCCAGCAGTGAAGCCGGCGGGACTAGGGGCGAGCAGTACTTC; CDR3: CASSEAGGTRGEQYF
J: TRBJ2-3; V: TRBV7-9; D: -; size: -; length: 14; DNA: TGTGCCAGCAGTTTAAGCGGCAGCACAGATACGCAGTATTTT; CDR3: CASSLSGSTDTQYF
J: TRBJ1-1; V: TRBV29-1; D: -; size: once; length: 10; DNA: TGCAGCGTCGGATGGGGGGGAGCTTTCTTT; CDR3: CSVGWGGAFF
J: TRBJ2-7; V: TRBV13; D: TRBD2; size: -; length: 16; DNA: TGTGCCAGCAGCCCGGGACTAGCGGGAGGTAAGGACGAGCAGTACTTC; CDR3: CASSPGLAGGKDEQYF
J: TRBJ2-3; V: TRBV30; D: -; size: few; length: 12; DNA: TGTGCCTGGAGTAGCCTACCTGATACGCAGTATTTT; CDR3: CAWSSLPDTQYF
J: TRBJ2-3; V: TRBV30; D: TRBD2; size: -; length: 14; DNA: TGTGCCTGGGTTTTAGCGGGGACTACAGATACGCAGTATTTT; CDR3: CAWVLAGTTDTQYF
J: TRBJ1-2; V: TRBV5-4; D: -; size: -; length: 13; DNA: TGTGCCAGCAGCTTGGAGGCCCAGCGGGGCTACACCTTC; CDR3: CASSLEAQRGYTF
J: TRBJ2-1; V: TRBV5-6; D: TRBD2; size: -; length: 17; DNA: TGTGCCAGCAGCAGAACGGGTAGCGGGAGTTTCGACAATGAGCAGTTCTTC; CDR3: CASSRTGSGSFDNEQFF
J: TRBJ1-1; V: TRBV19; D: -; size: -; length: 13; DNA: TGTGCCAGTAGTGGCGGGAGGAACACTGAAGCTTTCTTT; CDR3: CASSGGRNTEAFF
J: TRBJ2-5; V: TRBV19; D: TRBD2; size: -; length: 15; DNA: TGTGCCAGCAGAGAAACCGGGACTAGCGGGAGAACCCAGTACTTC; CDR3: CASRETGTSGRTQYF
J: TRBJ2-7; V: TRBV2; D: TRBD2; size: few; length: 15; DNA: TGTGCCAGCAGAACCGGACTAGCGGGAGTTTACGAGCAGTACTTC; CDR3: CASRTGLAGVYEQYF
J: TRBJ1-2; V: TRBV5-4; D: -; size: -; length: 14; DNA: TGTGCCAGCAGCTTGGGGGAGGTCGTAAGGGGCTACACCTTC; CDR3: CASSLGEVVRGYTF
J: TRBJ2-7; V: TRBV7-2; D: -; size: -; length: 12; DNA: TGTGCCAGCAGCTTCCTACGATGCGAGCAGTACTTC; CDR3: CASSFLRCEQYF
J: TRBJ2-7; V: TRBV6-4; D: TRBD2; size: -; length: 14; DNA: TGTGCCAGCTCGACTAGCGGGGGGGCTAACGAGCAGTACTTC; CDR3: CASSTSGGANEQYF
J: TRBJ2-3; V: TRBV5-1; D: -; size: -; length: 18; DNA: TGCGCCAGCAGCTTGCAGGGTGTAGGGAAAGGGAACACAGATACGCAGTATTTT; CDR3: CASSLQGVGKGNTDTQYF
J: TRBJ2-1; V: TRBV10-3; D: TRBD1; size: -; length: 13; DNA: TGTGCCACGTCCGAGACAGGGATCGGTGAGCAGTTCTTC; CDR3: CATSETGIGEQFF
J: TRBJ2-7; V: TRBV13; D: TRBD1; size: -; length: 14; DNA: TGTGCCAGCAGCTGGACAGGGGGCTCCTACGAGCAGTACTTC; CDR3: CASSWTGGSYEQYF
J: TRBJ2-3; V: TRBV18; D: TRBD2; size: once; length: 16; DNA: TGTGCCAGCTCACCATCTAGCGGGGGTAGCATTGATACGCAGTATTTT; CDR3: CASSPSSGGSIDTQYF
J: TRBJ2-2; V: TRBV27; D: TRBD1; size: -; length: 15; DNA: TGTGCCAGCAGTTTGGCAGGGGGCGGCACCGGGGAGCTGTTTTTT; CDR3: CASSLAGGGTGELFF
J: TRBJ1-1; V: TRBV6-4; D: -; size: -; length: 12; DNA: TGTGCCAGCATTAGGGGGGGCACTGAAGCTTTCTTT; CDR3: CASIRGGTEAFF
J: TRBJ2-7; V: TRBV4-3; D: TRBD1; size: -; length: 14; DNA: TGCGCCAGCAGCCCCGGGACAGGTAGTCGCGAGCAGTACTTC; CDR3: CASSPGTGSREQYF
J: TRBJ2-7; V: TRBV7-9; D: -; size: few; length: 12; DNA: TGTGCCAGCAGCGACTTTCGGGACGAGCAGTACTTC; CDR3: CASSDFRDEQYF
J: TRBJ2-1; V: TRBV5-1; D: TRBD1; size: -; length: 15; DNA: TGCGCCAGCAGCTTAGGGACAGGGCTTTACAATGAGCAGTTCTTC; CDR3: CASSLGTGLYNEQFF
J: TRBJ2-6; V: TRBV11-1; D: TRBD1; size: -; length: 15; DNA: TGTGCCAGCAGCAGCCAGGGGGCTGGGGCCAACGTCCTGACTTTC; CDR3: CASSSQGAGANVLTF
J: TRBJ1-2; V: TRBV28; D: TRBD1; size: -; length: 13; DNA: TGTGCCAGCAGGGAATCTAACAGGGGTGGCTACACCTTC; CDR3: CASRESNRGGYTF
J: TRBJ2-7; V: TRBV15; D: TRBD1; size: once; length: 16; DNA: TGTGCCACCAGCATAGGGGCAGGGACAGGTGGCTACGAGCAGTACTTC; CDR3: CATSIGAGTGGYEQYF
J: TRBJ2-3; V: TRBV19; D: TRBD2; size: once; length: 16; DNA: TGTGCCAGTAGTACCGGACTAGCGGGAGGGACCAAGGCGCAGTATTTT; CDR3: CASSTGLAGGTKAQYF
J: TRBJ1-2; V: TRBV7-9; D: -; size: -; length: 15; DNA: TGTGCCAGCAGCTTAAAGGCAGGGGCTAACTATGGCTACACCTTC; CDR3: CASSLKAGANYGYTF
J: TRBJ1-2; V: TRBV7-2; D: -; size: -; length: 14; DNA: TGTGCCAGCAGCTTCCGACAGGCTAACTATGGCTACACCTTC; CDR3: CASSFRQANYGYTF
J: TRBJ1-2; V: TRBV20-1; D: -; size: once; length: 11; DNA: TGCAGTGCCATCAGGGGAAGTGGCTACACCTTC; CDR3: CSAIRGSGYTF
J: TRBJ1-1; V: TRBV4-3; D: -; size: -; length: 16; DNA: TGCGCCAGCAGCCAAGATTTGGGGGTGGTCAGGGGCGAAGCTTTCTTT; CDR3: CASSQDLGVVRGEAFF
J: TRBJ1-3; V: TRBV5-6; D: -; size: -; length: 16; DNA: TGTGCCAGCAGCGGCCGGGATTCCTACTCTGGAAACACCATATATTTT; CDR3: CASSGRDSYSGNTIYF
J: TRBJ2-3; V: TRBV9; D: TRBD2; size: -; length: 16; DNA: TGTGCCAGCAGCGCTTTGGCAGCGGGGGGGCCAGATACGCAGTATTTT; CDR3: CASSALAAGGPDTQYF
J: TRBJ1-2; V: TRBV7-9; D: TRBD1; size: once; length: 14; DNA: TGTGCCAGCAGCTCAGGACAGGGGGCCTATGGCTACACCTTC; CDR3: CASSSGQGAYGYTF
J: TRBJ1-6; V: TRBV6-5; D: -; size: -; length: 15; DNA: TGTGCCAGCAGTTACGTGGGGGCGAGGGATTCACCCCTCCACTTT; CDR3: CASSYVGARDSPLHF
J: TRBJ1-1; V: TRBV27; D: TRBD1; size: -; length: 13; DNA: TGTGCCAGCCGCGAAGGGGGCAGAAAAAAAGCTTTCTTT; CDR3: CASREGGRKKAFF
J: TRBJ2-1; V: TRBV12-5; D: TRBD2; size: -; length: 20; DNA: TGTGCTAGTGGTTTGGTAATTGGGTTAGCGGGAGGGGAGTCCTACAATGAGCAGTTCTTC; CDR3: CASGLVIGLAGGESYNEQFF
J: TRBJ2-1; V: TRBV6-6; D: -; size: -; length: 14; DNA: TGTGCCAGCAGTTACCGACAGGGAGGCAATGAGCAGTTCTTC; CDR3: CASSYRQGGNEQFF
J: TRBJ1-3; V: TRBV6-6; D: TRBD1; size: -; length: 16; DNA: TGTGCCAGCAGTTACACGCCCAGGGGGCCCGGAAACACCATATATTTT; CDR3: CASSYTPRGPGNTIYF
J: TRBJ2-7; V: TRBV6-6; D: -; size: -; length: 13; DNA: TGTGCCAGCAGTTTGAACAGCAACTACGAGCAGTACTTC; CDR3: CASSLNSNYEQYF